This T cell receptor beta chain derives from a study of T cell repertoires in cytomegalovirus infection. TCRdb re-called the reads through MiXCR, storing one row per CDR3 protein. The table has some 30,000 distinct CDR3 sequences, 15% to 20% seen once. The CDR3 loop spans 16 amino acids. Trimming cost V 2 bases and J 2 bases; bases outside gene matches: 6. CDR1 and CDR2 from the germline V gene are SGHTA and FQGNSA. This clonotype was seen only a few times. The antigen remains undetermined. The TCR sequence derives from a human donor in good health (CMV status not recorded). Some clones in this sample may be carry-over from other donors' samples. The sequencing here drew on CD8+ T cells from cultured PBMCs, taken from culture after CMV antigen stimulation. V gene TRBV7-2 combines with J gene TRBJ2-3, with 8 bases lining up with TRBD1. CDR3 residues: CASSLWETGATDTQYF. CDR3 bases: TGTGCCAGCAGCTTATGGGAGACAGGGGCCACAGATACGCAGTATTTT.